One sample yielded the 28 T cell receptor beta chains listed below, sequenced in a study of blood T cell repertoires in COVID-19. Libraries were prepared by immunoSEQ multiplex PCR; TCRdb keeps only in-frame clonotypes and omits some of them. The sample lists nearly 300,000 clones, roughly 83% occurring once. The sequencing sample was made of peripheral blood. The receptor set was obtained from a human donor with COVID-19, enrolled during active disease. The donor label of this sample is uncertain.

This clone appeared a single time. The chain combines TRBV7-3 with TRBJ2-1; no definite D call. Germline values: CDR1 SGHTA, CDR2 FQGTGA. V was pared by 4 bases and J by 6 bases, with 7 bases between. The CDR3 has 12 residues. CDR3 region: CASSSNSNEQFF. DNA of the CDR3: TGTGCCAGCAGCTCTAACTCCAATGAGCAGTTCTTC.

J is TRBJ1-2 and V is TRBV14, with D unclear. V lost 1 base and J 2 bases, leaving 14 bases between the germline ends. This CDR3 region has 16 residues. Looked up from germline, CDR1 is SGHDN and CDR2 is FVKESK. For the CDR3, the DNA is TGTGCCAGCAGCCAAGTTGGAGGTGCGGGGAACTATGGCTACACCTTC. Translated, it gives CASSQVGGAGNYGYTF.

The table lists this clone with a count of one. For the CDR3, the DNA is TGTGCCAGTAGGGGGAAGGGGCTCATGAACACTGAAGCTTTCTTT. Translating gives CASRGKGLMNTEAFF. The V gene is TRBV28, the J gene TRBJ1-1, with D possibly matching TRBD1 (6 bases). Germline CDR1 MDHEN, CDR2 SYDVKM. CDR3 length equals 15 residues. Between the trimmed V and J ends, which lost 9 bases and 0 bases, there was a span of 17 bases.

The chain carries TRBV9 and TRBJ2-3; 9 bases are a match to TRBD1. This CDR3 has 14 amino acids. V lost 4 bases to trimming and J lost 4 bases; unmatched junction nucleotides: 4. Germline lookup yields CDR1 SGDLS and CDR2 YYNGEE. The CDR3 DNA follows: TGTGCCAGCAGCAGAACAGGGGGCGCAGATACGCAGTATTTT. This translates into CASSRTGGADTQYF.

J is TRBJ1-2 and V is TRBV30, with TRBD1 identical over 7 bases. CDR3 length: 14 amino acids. V lost 5 bases and J lost 2; bases outside the gene matches: 8. Germline values: CDR1 GTSNPN, CDR2 SVGIG (reference sequence). The CDR3 DNA follows: TGTGCCTGGGGCGGGAGGGGACAGAACTATGGCTACACCTTC. It specifies CAWGGRGQNYGYTF.

This rearrangement joins TRBV4-1 to TRBJ2-6; 8 nucleotides align to TRBD1. The CDR3 has 18 amino acids. V was pared by 1 base and J by 0 bases, with 5 bases of the junction left unmatched. CDR1 and CDR2 from the germline V gene are MGHRA and YSYEKL. In DNA form, the CDR3 reads TGCGCCAGCAGCCAAGGACGACAGGGGAGCTCTGGGGCCAACGTCCTGACTTTC. It specifies CASSQGRQGSSGANVLTF.

The chain joins TRBV28 to TRBJ2-1; tentatively, D is TRBD1 (6 bases). The V end was cut by 3 bases, the J end by 5 bases, with 20 bases between. Germline V gene sequence: CDR1 MDHEN, CDR2 SYDVKM. This CDR3 region has 17 residues. The CDR3 bases are TGTGCCAGCAGTTTTACGTTCACAGGGACCCGCAACAATGAGCAGTTCTTC. This codes for CASSFTFTGTRNNEQFF.

The chain is built from TRBV29-1 and TRBJ2-4; 8 bases are shared with TRBD2. Germline V lookup: CDR1 SQVTM, CDR2 ANQGSEA. J was trimmed by 2 bases and V by 4 bases; bases with no gene match: 4. The CDR3 loop spans 14 amino acids. In nucleotides, the CDR3 is TGCAGCGTTGTGGAGCGGGAGTCCAAAAACATTCAGTACTTC. This gives the protein CSVVERESKNIQYF.

The rearrangement uses TRBV11-2 and TRBJ2-3, with D perhaps TRBD2 (6 bases). The germline gives CDR1 SGHAT, CDR2 FQNNGV. CDR3 length: 15 residues. V lost 0 bases and J 4 bases, leaving 11 bases between the germline ends. CDR3 amino acids: CASSLDGLAADTQYF. DNA of the CDR3: TGTGCCAGCAGCTTAGATGGATTAGCGGCAGATACGCAGTATTTT. The complete variable domain, with remaining parts taken from reference TRBV11-2 and TRBJ2-3, reads EAGVAQSPRYKIIEKRQSVAFWCNPISGHATLYWYQQILGQGPKLLIQFQNNGVVDDSQLPKDRFSAERLKGVDSTLKIQPAKLEDSAVYLCASSLDGLAADTQYFGPGTRLTVL.

There are a few counts of this clone. This chain uses TRBV5-8 with TRBJ1-5; the match to TRBD1 covers 7 bases. The junction had 4 bases not matched to a gene; V was cut back by 4 bases and J by 0 bases. CDR3 size: 15 residues. Germline loops: CDR1 SGHTS, CDR2 YDEGEE. CDR3 protein: CASSQGENSNQPQHF. DNA for the CDR3: TGTGCCAGCAGCCAGGGGGAGAATAGCAATCAGCCCCAGCATTTT.

This rearrangement joins TRBV28 to TRBJ1-1, with no clear D. The ends were cut back, 5 bases at V and 0 bases at J, with 4 bases in the middle. The CDR3 loop spans 12 amino acids. From germline, CDR1 is MDHEN and CDR2 SYDVKM. CDR3 sequence (DNA): TGTGCCAGCAGTCCCGTGAACACTGAAGCTTTCTTT. Its translation: CASSPVNTEAFF. The full variable domain, its missing parts supplied by reference TRBV28 and TRBJ1-1, is DVKVTQSSRYLVKRTGEKVFLECVQDMDHENMFWYRQDPGLGLRLIYFSYDVKMKEKGDIPEGYSVSREKKERFSLILESASTNQTSMYLCASSPVNTEAFFGQGTRLTVV.

The chain recombines TRBV7-2 with TRBJ2-6; tentative D call: TRBD2 (5 bases). The CDR3 consists of 15 residues. Germline values: CDR1 SGHTA, CDR2 FQGNSA. Trimming shortened V by 1 base and J by 4 bases, and 8 bases separated the two germline ends. The CDR3 bases are TGTGCCAGCAGCTTAGGCGGCGGGGGGGCCAACGTCCTGACTTTC. Its translation: CASSLGGGGANVLTF.

This rearrangement joins TRBV6-2 or TRBV6-3 to TRBJ2-5; 11 positions match TRBD2. Germline loops: CDR1 MNHEY, CDR2 SVGEGT. V lost 6 bases to trimming and J lost 3 bases; unmatched junction nucleotides: 6. CDR3 size: 15 residues. The CDR3 region is CASSSGTSGEETQYF. The CDR3 region has the DNA TGTGCCAGCAGCTCCGGGACTAGCGGAGAAGAGACCCAGTACTTC.

This sequence joins TRBV6-5 and TRBJ1-2, with a possible D match to TRBD1 (5 bases). This CDR3 spans 13 amino acids. In germline, CDR1 is MNHEY, CDR2 SVGAGI. V was cut by 6 bases and J by 8 bases, with 16 bases left in between. The CDR3 loop reads CASRGRQGGGYTF. For the CDR3, the DNA is TGTGCCAGCAGAGGCCGGCAGGGAGGCGGCTACACCTTC.

The chain is built from TRBV5-1 and TRBJ2-5, with D perhaps TRBD1 (6 bases). V lost 4 bases and J 3 bases, leaving 10 bases between the germline ends. CDR3 length: 13 amino acids. Germline V gene lookup returns CDR1 SGHRS and CDR2 YFSETQ. This chain's CDR3 is CASSLGQEETQYF. DNA for the CDR3: TGCGCCAGCAGCCTGGGACAAGAAGAGACCCAGTACTTC.

A single count supports this clone. CDR3 in amino acids: CASSQVPGFEQYF. The CDR3 nucleotides are TGTGCCAGCAGCCAAGTTCCGGGGTTCGAGCAGTACTTC. The rearrangement joins TRBV3-1 (or the pseudogene TRBV3-2) to TRBJ2-7, with D maybe TRBD2 (5 bases). Germline CDR1 reads LGHDT; CDR2 reads YNNKEL (reference sequence). V dropped 1 base and J dropped 6 bases, with 10 bases sitting between them. The CDR3 spans 13 residues.

The rearrangement joins TRBV4-2 to TRBJ2-3; D uncertain. V lost 5 bases to trimming and J lost 5 bases, with 8 bases between them. The CDR3 sequence is 12 residues long. In germline, CDR1 is LGHNA, CDR2 YNFKEQ. CDR3 sequence (DNA): TGTGCCAGCAGCGATACACGAGATACGCAGTATTTT. This codes for CASSDTRDTQYF.

The chain recombines TRBV7-3 with TRBJ1-1; D uncertain. V gave up 2 bases and J gave up 4 bases, with 14 bases separating them. CDR3 length: 15 amino acids. Germline CDR1 and CDR2: SGHTA and FQGTGA. Here the CDR3 reads CASSLSGIRGTEAFF. The CDR3 DNA reads as TGTGCCAGCAGCTTATCCGGGATCCGGGGCACTGAAGCTTTCTTT.

The chain has TRBV9 and TRBJ1-1, with 7 bases aligning to TRBD1. This CDR3 spans 14 amino acids. The junction had 4 bases not matched to a gene; V was cut back by 0 bases and J by 5 bases. Looked up from germline, CDR1 is SGDLS and CDR2 is YYNGEE. In nucleotides, the CDR3 is TGTGCCAGCAGCGTAGGGGACAGCCGGACTGAAGCTTTCTTT. Translating it yields CASSVGDSRTEAFF.

In DNA, the CDR3 is TGTGCCAGCAGTTACACAGGGGGCGAGAGTGAAGCTTTCTTT. It is translated as CASSYTGGESEAFF. The V call is TRBV3-1 (or the pseudogene TRBV3-2), the J call TRBJ1-1; TRBD1 matches 9 bases. From germline, CDR1 is LGHDT and CDR2 YNNKEL (reference sequence). V lost 6 bases to trimming and J lost 7 bases; unmatched junction nucleotides: 9. The CDR3 is 14 residues long.

The rearrangement uses TRBV21-1 and TRBJ2-3; TRBD2, the table's D call, lacks a check against the DNA. TRBV21-1 is designated a pseudogene. The length of the CDR3 is 17 residues. The CDR3 DNA reads as TGTGCCAGCAGCAATAGAGGACTAGCGGTCCGCACAGATACGCAGTATTTT. Translating it yields CASSNRGLAVRTDTQYF.

The gene calls are TRBV28 and TRBJ2-3; tentatively, D is TRBD2 (6 bases). Trimming cost V 7 bases and J 3 bases, with 20 bases left between them. Germline V gives CDR1 MDHEN, CDR2 SYDVKM. The CDR3 totals 16 residues. The CDR3 nucleotides read TGTGCCAGCAAAACCGTAGTTGCGGGATGGACAGATACGCAGTATTTT. Protein: CASKTVVAGWTDTQYF.

This sequence joins TRBV18 and TRBJ1-2, with a tentative D call TRBD1 (6 bases). Deletions cut 2 bases from V and 6 bases from J, with 10 bases between. CDR1 and CDR2 from the germline V gene are KGHSH and LQKENI. This CDR3 is 13 amino acids long. CDR3: CASSPAGANGYTF. In nucleotides, the CDR3 is TGTGCCAGCTCACCAGCAGGGGCGAATGGCTACACCTTC.

Of note for this clone: Other DNA variants within this sample encode the same CDR3. The chain is built from TRBV9 and TRBJ1-6; TRBD1 matches 8 bases. In germline, CDR1 is SGDLS, CDR2 YYNGEE. This CDR3 has 14 amino acids. V lost 2 bases, J lost 6 bases, and 1 base stayed unmatched. The CDR3 nucleotides are TGTGCCAGCAGCGTCGGACAGGGTAATTCACCCCTCCACTTT. Its translation: CASSVGQGNSPLHF.

This clone showed up just once. V usage is TRBV3-1 (or the pseudogene TRBV3-2) and J usage is TRBJ2-7; 9 nucleotides align to TRBD2. Germline CDR1 is LGHDT and CDR2 is YNNKEL (reference sequence). This CDR3 contains 17 residues. Unmatched junction bases numbered 15, after V lost 4 bases and J lost 5 bases. In nucleotides, the CDR3 is TGTGCCAGCAGCCGGACACCCGACTTAGCGGGGGTCCACGAGCAGTACTTC. Protein sequence: CASSRTPDLAGVHEQYF.

The rearrangement links TRBV2 to TRBJ1-1; no clear D. CDR3 length: 13 amino acids. Germline values: CDR1 SNHLY, CDR2 FYNNEI. The ends were cut back, 10 bases at V and 0 bases at J, with 12 bases in the middle. The CDR3 region has the DNA TGTGCCATCAAAGACACCATGAACACTGAAGCTTTCTTT. Protein sequence: CAIKDTMNTEAFF. Using reference TRBV2 and TRBJ1-1 for the parts outside the CDR3, the full variable domain is EPEVTQTPSHQVTQMGQEVILRCVPISNHLYFYWYRQILGQKVEFLVSFYNNEISEKSEIFDDQFSVERPDGSNFTLKIRSTKLEDSAMYFCAIKDTMNTEAFFGQGTRLTVV.

CDR3 protein: CASSLPTSGSRNEQFF. For the CDR3, the DNA is TGTGCCAGCAGCTTACCGACTAGCGGGAGTCGGAACGAGCAGTTCTTC. The rearrangement joins TRBV11-1 to TRBJ2-1; 12 bases align to TRBD2. V dropped 2 bases and J dropped 10; count of bases not matched to a gene: 9. CDR1 and CDR2 (germline): SGHAT, FQDESV (reference sequence). The CDR3 is 16 amino acids.

The J gene is TRBJ2-3, the V gene TRBV9; TRBD2 matches at 8 bases. V shed 4 bases, J shed 1 base, and the junction held 8 bases outside the gene matches. The CDR3 has 16 amino acids. CDR1 and CDR2 from the germline V gene are SGDLS and YYNGEE. The DNA for the CDR3 is TGTGCCAGCAGCTTGTGGGCGGGAGGTCGCACAGATACGCAGTATTTT. Protein product: CASSLWAGGRTDTQYF.